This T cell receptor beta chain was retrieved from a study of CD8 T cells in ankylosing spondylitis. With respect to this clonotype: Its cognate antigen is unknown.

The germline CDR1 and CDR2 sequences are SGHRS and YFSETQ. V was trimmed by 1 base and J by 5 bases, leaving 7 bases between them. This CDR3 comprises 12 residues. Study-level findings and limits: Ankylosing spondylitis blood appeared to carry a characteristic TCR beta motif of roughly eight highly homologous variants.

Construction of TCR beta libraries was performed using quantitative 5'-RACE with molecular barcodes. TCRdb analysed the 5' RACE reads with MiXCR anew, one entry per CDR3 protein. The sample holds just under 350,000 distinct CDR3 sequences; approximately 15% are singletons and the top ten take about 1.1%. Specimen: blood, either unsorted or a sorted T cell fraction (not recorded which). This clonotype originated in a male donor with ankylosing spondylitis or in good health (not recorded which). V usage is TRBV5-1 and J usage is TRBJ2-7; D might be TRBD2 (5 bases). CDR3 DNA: TGCGCCAGCAGCTTGATGAGGGACGAGCAGTACTTC. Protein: CASSLMRDEQYF.